These 9 T cell receptor beta chains were sequenced from one sample in a study of T cells after yellow fever vaccination. TCRdb called the 5' RACE reads again in MiXCR, with one record for every CDR3 protein. The data contain about 96,000 distinct CDR3 sequences, almost 9% of them singletons. The starting material was CD8+ T cells not binding an NS4B(214-222) dextramer, sorted from PBMCs, obtained around 16 days after the first yellow fever vaccination. The source is a man aged 18 to 35 who received the YFV17D yellow fever vaccine.

This clonotype was found many times. The gene calls are TRBV20-1 and TRBJ1-5; D is unresolved. The CDR3 runs to 13 residues. Deletions cut 5 bases from V and 5 bases from J, with 13 bases between. Germline assignment: CDR1 DFQATT and CDR2 SNEGSKA (reference sequence). CDR3 coding DNA: TGCAGTGCTCCGGTTGGGGAACATCAGCCCCAGCATTTT. Translated: CSAPVGEHQPQHF.

The CDR3 DNA is TGCGCCAGCAGCCCCCCCCTGAACAATGAGCAGTTCTTC. Translating gives CASSPPLNNEQFF. The V gene is TRBV4-1, the J gene TRBJ2-1, with no clear D. The CDR3 spans 13 residues. In germline, CDR1 is MGHRA, CDR2 YSYEKL. V lost 4 bases and J 5 bases, leaving 9 bases between the germline ends.

The chain combines TRBV6-5 with TRBJ1-1; D remains ambiguous. Germline V gene data show CDR1 as MNHEY and CDR2 as SVGAGI. V lost 0 bases to trimming and J lost 1 base, with 15 bases between them. The CDR3 sequence is 17 residues long. CDR3 bases: TGTGCCAGCAGTTACTCGGAGAGTTCAATCACGAACACTGAAGCTTTCTTT. It translates to CASSYSESSITNTEAFF.

In this sample, this clonotype turned up a few times. This chain uses TRBV6-1 with TRBJ2-3; TRBD2 aligns across 7 bases. CDR3 size: 16 residues. Germline values: CDR1 MNHNS, CDR2 SASEGT. V was pared by 1 base and J by 6 bases, with 10 bases of the junction left unmatched. In nucleotides, the CDR3 is TGTGCCAGCAGTGAAGAGGAGCGGGGCAGGGTCGATACGCAGTATTTT. It is translated as CASSEEERGRVDTQYF.

This clonotype was seen more than once but under ten times. The rearrangement joins TRBV4-1 to TRBJ2-7, with TRBD2 matching 13 bases. Germline lookup yields CDR1 MGHRA and CDR2 YSYEKL. The trim removed 5 bases at V and 2 bases at J, leaving 9 bases unmatched. This CDR3 region has 17 residues. The CDR3 nucleotides read TGCGCCAGCAGCAACCGACTAGCGGGGGGCCCGACCTACGAGCAGTACTTC. Its translation: CASSNRLAGGPTYEQYF.

This clonotype was recorded at least ten times. V and J are TRBV7-9 and TRBJ1-2; D gene unclear. Germline values: CDR1 SEHNR, CDR2 FQNEAQ (reference sequence). This CDR3 is built from 12 residues. Trimming shortened V by 2 bases and J by 8 bases, and 9 bases separated the two germline ends. For the CDR3, the DNA is TGTGCCAGCAGCTTAAATGAAGGAGGCTACACCTTC. This encodes CASSLNEGGYTF. Full variable domain (remainder filled in from reference TRBV7-9 and TRBJ1-2): DTGVSQNPRHKITKRGQNVTFRCDPISEHNRLYWYRQTLGQGPEFLTYFQNEAQLEKSRLLSDRFSAERPKGSFSTLEIQRTEQGDSAMYLCASSLNEGGYTFGSGTRLTVV.

The rearrangement joins TRBV3-1 to TRBJ2-7; weak D call: TRBD1 (6 bases). V was cut by 1 base and J by 4 bases, with 11 bases left in between. The CDR3 covers 14 residues. Per the germline V gene, CDR1 is LGHDT and CDR2 is YNNKEL (reference sequence). This CDR3 is CASSQVPDRYEQYF. For the CDR3, the DNA is TGTGCCAGCAGCCAAGTCCCTGACAGGTACGAGCAGTACTTC.

The chain joins TRBV7-8 to TRBJ2-2; D remains unclear. CDR3 length: 16 residues. The germline gives CDR1 SGHVS, CDR2 FQNEAQ. With 5 bases removed from V and 1 base from J, the gap between germline ends came to 14 bases. Here the CDR3 reads CASSHPQRQNTGELFF. The CDR3 nucleotides are TGTGCCAGCAGCCACCCTCAGAGGCAGAACACCGGGGAGCTGTTTTTT.

This clonotype was seen at least ten times. CDR3 coding DNA: TGCGCCAGCAGCCTGACAGGAACGAACACCGGGGAGCTGTTTTTT. This encodes CASSLTGTNTGELFF. The genes are TRBV5-1 and TRBJ2-2; perhaps TRBD1 as D (6 bases). CDR1 SGHRS and CDR2 YFSETQ come from the germline V gene. With 4 bases removed from V and 0 bases from J, the gap between germline ends came to 10 bases. This CDR3 is built from 15 residues.